This record concerns one T cell receptor (beta chain) sequence. What it binds is unknown. V lost 0 bases, J lost 0 bases, and 10 bases lay in between. Germline V gene data show CDR1 as MGHRA and CDR2 as YSYEKL. The CDR3 covers 16 residues. TCRdb independently ran MiXCR on the 5' RACE reads; one entry per CDR3 protein. The sample yields hundreds of thousands of distinct CDR3 sequences, about an eighth seen once. The sample is drawn from a study of T-cell memory formation after mild COVID-19. General study results and limits: Prior to infection, memory already included some responding clones, suggesting cross-reactive memory joined.

The rearrangement joins TRBV4-1 to TRBJ2-3; D unclear. Sequencing was performed on PBMCs or a T cell subset sorted from them (not recorded which). The clonotype originates from a man younger than 35 who had mild COVID-19 (a few samples of this study predate the infection). Cell type and time point are not known. In nucleotides, the CDR3 is TGCGCCAGCAGCCAAGAAAGTCACCCTAGCACAGATACGCAGTATTTT. This gives the protein CASSQESHPSTDTQYF.